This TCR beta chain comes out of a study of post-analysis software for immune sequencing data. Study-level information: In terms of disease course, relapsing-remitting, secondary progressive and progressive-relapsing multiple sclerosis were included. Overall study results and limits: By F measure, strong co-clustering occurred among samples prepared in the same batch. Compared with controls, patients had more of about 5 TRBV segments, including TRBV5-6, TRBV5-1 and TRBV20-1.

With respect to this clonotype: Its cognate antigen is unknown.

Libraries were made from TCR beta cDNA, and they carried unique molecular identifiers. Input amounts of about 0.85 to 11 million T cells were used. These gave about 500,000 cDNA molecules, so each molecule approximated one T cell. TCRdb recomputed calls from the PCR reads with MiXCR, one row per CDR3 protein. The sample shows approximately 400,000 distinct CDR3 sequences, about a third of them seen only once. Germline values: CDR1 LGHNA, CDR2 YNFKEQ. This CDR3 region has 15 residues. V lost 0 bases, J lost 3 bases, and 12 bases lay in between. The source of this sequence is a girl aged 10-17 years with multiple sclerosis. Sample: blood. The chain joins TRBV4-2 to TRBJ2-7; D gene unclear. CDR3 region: CASSQEVAVYYEQYF. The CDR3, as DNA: TGTGCCAGCAGCCAAGAGGTCGCCGTTTACTACGAGCAGTACTTC.